These 29 T cell receptor beta chains share one sample of origin, sequenced in a study of blood T cell repertoires in COVID-19. The assay was immunoSEQ multiplex PCR, and TCRdb's table has in-frame clones only and misses some. This sample has about 160,000 clones, with more than 70% found just once. Sequencing was done on a sample of PBMCs or T cells enriched from blood (not recorded which). Receptors were obtained from a man in his sixties who had recovered from COVID-19.

This sequence joins TRBV6-1 and TRBJ1-4; D uncertain. Germline CDR1 and CDR2: MNHNS and SASEGT. The CDR3 spans 15 residues. V gave up 2 bases and J gave up 3 bases, with 10 bases separating them. CDR3 in amino acids: CASSEIGEPNEKLFF. Written as DNA, the CDR3 is TGTGCCAGCAGTGAAATAGGAGAACCTAATGAAAAACTGTTTTTT.

This chain's CDR3 is CASSLWDRGLNSPLHF. CDR3 coding DNA: TGCGCCAGCAGCTTGTGGGACAGGGGGCTTAATTCACCCCTCCACTTT. This chain uses TRBV5-1 with TRBJ1-6; 12 bases line up with TRBD1. CDR3 length equals 16 residues. Germline loops: CDR1 SGHRS, CDR2 YFSETQ. V was pared by 1 base and J by 6 bases, with 2 bases of the junction left unmatched.

CDR3 nucleotide sequence: TGTGCCAGCGGCCGACTAGACTACACAGATACGCAGTATTTT. Translating it yields CASGRLDYTDTQYF. The rearrangement joins TRBV6-5 to TRBJ2-3, with D possibly being TRBD2 (6 bases). The CDR3 has 14 residues. Per the germline V gene, CDR1 is MNHEY and CDR2 is SVGAGI. V was shortened by 8 bases and J by 2 bases, with 14 bases between the two germline ends.

The J gene is TRBJ2-7, the V gene TRBV7-2; D ambiguous. Germline CDR1 is SGHTA and CDR2 is FQGNSA. CDR3 length equals 14 residues. V was pared by 1 base and J by 2 bases, with 9 bases between. The CDR3, as DNA: TGTGCCAGCAGCTTAGAATTTGGGCCCTACGAGCAGTACTTC. As protein: CASSLEFGPYEQYF.

This chain joins TRBV13 and TRBJ2-1; TRBD2 matches 7 bases. Per the germline V gene, CDR1 is PRHDT and CDR2 is FYEKMQ (reference sequence). CDR3 size: 16 residues. V lost 3 bases to trimming and J lost 5 bases; unmatched junction nucleotides: 10. In DNA form, the CDR3 reads TGTGCCAGCAGCTTTGGTACCGGGGGGATTAACAATGAGCAGTTCTTC. Encoded protein: CASSFGTGGINNEQFF.

This clone was observed a few times. The chain links TRBV5-1 to TRBJ1-3; TRBD1 matches 7 bases. The germline V gene encodes CDR1 SGHRS and CDR2 YFSETQ. The V and J ends lost 2 bases and 2 bases, in that order; junction bases with no gene match: 1. The CDR3 is 14 residues long. CDR3 amino acids: CASSFGTAGNTIYF. The CDR3 nucleotides are TGCGCCAGCAGCTTCGGGACAGCTGGAAACACCATATATTTT. Full variable domain (outside the CDR3, taken from reference TRBV5-1 and TRBJ1-3): KAGVTQTPRYLIKTRGQQVTLSCSPISGHRSVSWYQQTPGQGLQFLFEYFSETQRNKGNFPGRFSGRQFSNSRSEMNVSTLELGDSALYLCASSFGTAGNTIYFGEGSWLTVV.

This chain uses TRBV27 with TRBJ2-6; TRBD1 is a possible D gene (5 bases). Germline V gene sequence: CDR1 MNHEY, CDR2 SMNVEV (reference sequence). This CDR3 contains 15 residues. V was clipped by 5 bases and J by 4 bases, with 12 bases between them. The CDR3 bases are TGTGCCAGCAGTCTTACAAGGGGAGGGGCCAACGTCCTGACTTTC. This encodes CASSLTRGGANVLTF.

This chain uses TRBV11-2 with TRBJ2-1; D remains unclear. With 5 bases removed from V and 6 bases from J, the gap between germline ends came to 17 bases. The CDR3 is 15 residues long. Germline CDR1 is SGHAT and CDR2 is FQNNGV. CDR3 DNA: TGTGCCAGCAGCCCCCGGGTGGGTGTTGGCAATGAGCAGTTCTTC. This codes for CASSPRVGVGNEQFF.

The rearrangement joins TRBV24-1 to TRBJ1-5; 11 nucleotides agree with TRBD1. Germline-derived CDR1 and CDR2 are KGHDR and SFDVKD. This CDR3 contains 15 residues. V gave up 5 bases and J gave up 4 bases; unmatched junction bases: 3. CDR3: CATSGGTGGNQPQHF. The CDR3 coding sequence is TGTGCCACCAGTGGTGGGACAGGGGGGAATCAGCCCCAGCATTTT.

The chain combines TRBV2 with TRBJ1-6; TRBD1 aligns across 7 bases. Germline loops: CDR1 SNHLY, CDR2 FYNNEI. The CDR3 spans 13 residues. Trimming at V came to 7 bases and at J to 12 bases, leaving 9 bases not matched to a gene. The CDR3 sequence is CASIPGQNVPLHF. In DNA, the CDR3 is TGTGCCAGCATCCCGGGACAGAATGTACCCCTCCACTTT.

This rearrangement joins TRBV3-1 (or the pseudogene TRBV3-2) to TRBJ2-1; 11 bases map to TRBD2. CDR1 is LGHDT and CDR2 is YNNKEL in the germline V gene (reference sequence). The CDR3 sequence is 20 residues long. Trimming cost V 0 bases and J 2 bases; bases outside gene matches: 12. CDR3 coding DNA: TGTGCCAGCAGCCAAGACCGCGGGGCTAGCGGGAGGAAGGCCTACAATGAGCAGTTCTTC. Amino acid sequence: CASSQDRGASGRKAYNEQFF.

This rearrangement joins TRBV10-3 to TRBJ2-3, with 9 bases aligning to TRBD1. The CDR3 is 14 amino acids. CDR1 and CDR2 from the germline V gene are ENHRY and SYGVKD. The V gene end was trimmed by 6 bases and the J gene end by 3 bases; junction bases not matched to a gene: 4. CDR3 loop: CAIRGTGSTDTQYF. The CDR3 region has the DNA TGTGCCATCAGGGGGACAGGGAGTACAGATACGCAGTATTTT.

This sequence joins TRBV13 and TRBJ2-2; D not certain. The CDR3 has 16 amino acids. CDR1 is PRHDT and CDR2 is FYEKMQ in the germline V gene (reference sequence). The V and J ends lost 2 bases and 0 bases respectively, with 10 bases between them. CDR3 protein: CASSLFLSSNTGELFF. The CDR3 region has the DNA TGTGCCAGCAGCTTATTCCTGTCGTCGAACACCGGGGAGCTGTTTTTT.

This clone appeared a single time. The chain is built from TRBV4-1 and TRBJ2-2; possible D gene TRBD2, 6 bases. The ends were cut back, 1 base at V and 1 base at J, with 16 bases in the middle. The germline gives CDR1 MGHRA, CDR2 YSYEKL. This CDR3 contains 18 residues. The CDR3 coding sequence is TGCGCCAGCAGCCAAGCCCAATCTAGCGCCAAGAACACCGGGGAGCTGTTTTTT. It is translated as CASSQAQSSAKNTGELFF.

The V gene is TRBV2, the J gene TRBJ1-6; D gene unclear. Trimming shortened V by 8 bases and J by 7 bases, and 12 bases separated the two germline ends. CDR3 size: 13 residues. Germline lookup yields CDR1 SNHLY and CDR2 FYNNEI. The CDR3 DNA is TGTGCCAGCGGCCCCGAGGGAAATTCACCCCTCCACTTT. Translating it yields CASGPEGNSPLHF.

The V gene is TRBV28, the J gene TRBJ1-4; 7 bases are a match to TRBD1. The V segment lost 7 bases and the J segment 3 bases; nucleotides outside the gene matches: 5. Per the germline V gene, CDR1 is MDHEN and CDR2 is SYDVKM. The CDR3 runs 14 residues. The CDR3 region has the DNA TGTGCCAGCAAGACAGGGCCGGCTAATGAAAAACTGTTTTTT. This encodes CASKTGPANEKLFF.

The chain uses TRBV6-5 and TRBJ1-2; 8 bases are shared with TRBD1. Trimming removed 1 base from V and 4 bases from J; junction bases left unmatched: 2. The CDR3 is 14 amino acids. Germline V gives CDR1 MNHEY, CDR2 SVGAGI. The DNA for the CDR3 is TGTGCCAGCAGTTACTTCGGGACAGGCTATGGCTACACCTTC. This sequence encodes CASSYFGTGYGYTF.

The J gene is TRBJ2-7, the V gene TRBV10-3; D is undetermined. CDR1 is ENHRY, CDR2 SYGVKD, per germline. V was cut by 8 bases and J by 0 bases, with 14 bases left in between. The CDR3 sequence is 14 residues long. The CDR3 DNA is TGTGCCATCTCTGGCTGGAGCCTCTCCTACGAGCAGTACTTC. Amino acids: CAISGWSLSYEQYF.

The chain uses TRBV27 and TRBJ2-7, with a possible D match to TRBD1 (6 bases). The CDR3 loop spans 16 amino acids. V was trimmed by 2 bases and J by 3 bases, leaving 17 bases between them. The V gene's germline CDR1 is MNHEY and CDR2 SMNVEV (reference sequence). The CDR3 bases are TGTGCCAGCAGTTTAAAGTTAGGACAGAAGAACTACGAGCAGTACTTC. Its translation is CASSLKLGQKNYEQYF.

The chain uses TRBV7-9 and TRBJ1-2; 9 nucleotides align to TRBD1. This CDR3 region has 18 residues. J lost 8 bases, V lost 6 bases, and 22 bases had no gene match. Germline CDR1 and CDR2: SEHNR and FQNEAQ (reference sequence). The CDR3 loop reads CASRRAGTGRKAFMGYTF. The CDR3 DNA reads as TGTGCCAGCAGGCGAGCCGGGACAGGGCGAAAAGCGTTTATGGGCTACACCTTC.

Concerning this clone itself: The junction differs from germline at one of its ends, possibly a read error. The chain uses TRBV7-7 and TRBJ2-5, with TRBD2 matching 10 bases. This CDR3 contains 15 residues. Germline-derived CDR1 and CDR2 are SSHAT and FNYEAQ (reference sequence). The CDR3 sequence is CASSLEGPGTSAQYF. The CDR3 DNA reads as TGTGCTAGCAGCTTAGAGGGACCCGGGACTAGCGCCCAGTACTTC.

The CDR3 region has the DNA TGTGCCAGCAGTGAGGGGACAAGGAACACCGGGGAGCTGTTTTTT. Amino acids: CASSEGTRNTGELFF. The gene calls are TRBV6-1 and TRBJ2-2; the D gene is possibly TRBD1 (6 bases). The CDR3 is 15 amino acids. The germline V and J ends were trimmed by 3 bases and 1 base, with 9 bases remaining between them. Germline V gene sequence: CDR1 MNHNS, CDR2 SASEGT.

This chain connects TRBV6-5 to TRBJ1-5, with TRBD1 matching 7 bases. V shed 2 bases and J 4 bases; nucleotides not matched to a gene: 5. The CDR3 totals 15 residues. Looked up from germline, CDR1 is MNHEY and CDR2 is SVGAGI. This CDR3 reads CASSYRRGRNQPQHF. The DNA of the CDR3 is TGTGCCAGCAGTTACAGAAGGGGGCGAAATCAGCCCCAGCATTTT.

The V gene is TRBV27, the J gene TRBJ2-7; a weak D match, TRBD2 (6 bases). Trimming shortened V by 4 bases and J by 0 bases, and 13 bases separated the two germline ends. The CDR3 length is 15 residues. The germline CDR1 and CDR2 sequences are MNHEY and SMNVEV (reference sequence). CDR3 in amino acids: CASSSRDFSSYEQYF. The CDR3 nucleotides read TGTGCCAGCAGTTCACGGGACTTCAGCTCCTACGAGCAGTACTTC.

The chain links TRBV9 to TRBJ2-1; the D gene is possibly TRBD1 (6 bases). Germline V gives CDR1 SGDLS, CDR2 YYNGEE. Trimming pared 1 base from V and 2 bases from J, leaving 13 bases between. The CDR3 is 16 residues long. The chain's CDR3 is CASSVIWQGPYNEQFF. The CDR3 DNA sequence: TGTGCCAGCAGCGTAATTTGGCAGGGGCCCTACAATGAGCAGTTCTTC.

The gene calls are TRBV29-1 and TRBJ1-2; 8 bases align to TRBD1. Unmatched junction bases numbered 7, after V lost 0 bases and J lost 4 bases. The CDR3 contains 15 residues. Per germline, CDR1 SQVTM and CDR2 ANQGSEA. CDR3 in DNA: TGCAGCGTTGAAGATCACGGGACAGGACTCTATGGCTACACCTTC. Encoded protein: CSVEDHGTGLYGYTF.

Concerning this clone: Distinct nucleotide sequences in the sample also encode this CDR3. The chain joins TRBV2 to TRBJ2-1; 7 bases align to TRBD2. CDR1 is SNHLY, CDR2 FYNNEI, per germline. The CDR3 totals 15 residues. V lost 6 bases to trimming and J lost 0 bases; unmatched junction nucleotides: 5. CDR3 amino acids: CASRGLTSSYNEQFF. The CDR3, as DNA: TGTGCCAGCAGGGGACTAACTAGCTCCTACAATGAGCAGTTCTTC.

The chain links TRBV7-9 to TRBJ1-1, with D tentatively TRBD1 (6 bases). The CDR3 sequence is 14 residues long. Germline-derived CDR1 and CDR2 are SEHNR and FQNEAQ (reference sequence). V was trimmed by 5 bases and J by 1 base, leaving 11 bases between them. In nucleotides, the CDR3 is TGTGCCAGCAGCGGACGGGACAAGAACACTGAAGCTTTCTTT. The encoded protein is CASSGRDKNTEAFF.

This clone was found a few times. The rearrangement uses TRBV7-3 and TRBJ2-3; 8 bases match TRBD2. This CDR3 is 15 amino acids long. Unmatched junction bases numbered 2, after V lost 2 bases and J lost 1 base. Germline V gene lookup returns CDR1 SGHTA and CDR2 FQGTGA. The CDR3 sequence is CASSLEAGGTDTQYF. Here the CDR3 DNA reads TGTGCCAGCAGCTTAGAAGCGGGGGGCACAGATACGCAGTATTTT.